A selection of T cell receptor beta chains follows, all from one sample in a study of Graves' ophthalmopathy and Graves' hyperthyroidism. TCRdb re-called the multiplex PCR reads with MiXCR, one entry per CDR3 protein. The sample has some 350,000 distinct CDR3 sequences, about 18% seen once; the top ten hold approximately 2.4%. Sample: peripheral blood. The source of these receptors is an adult woman with stable Graves' hyperthyroidism. CDR3s include the opening cysteine and the closing phenylalanine or tryptophan. D genes are given only for firm matches. Clone size is stated in some rows and not others, as once, few, many or a class when expanded.

v_gene,d_gene,abundance,len,j_gene,CDR3nt,CDR3aa
TRBV19,TRBD2,many,15,TRBJ2-5,TGTGCCAGTAGACCCACTGGGGGGGTATACGAGACCCAGTACTTC,CASRPTGGVYETQYF
TRBV5-4,-,many,20,TRBJ1-1,TGTGCCAGCAGCTTGGGTGTATGGGGGGGGGCGACGTTTAGCTACACTGAAGCTTTCTTT,CASSLGVWGGATFSYTEAFF
TRBV19,-,many,18,TRBJ1-5,TGTGCCAGTAGTGATCCTTGGTGGGGGCAGGACTTCAATCAGCCCCAGCATTTT,CASSDPWWGQDFNQPQHF
TRBV2,TRBD2,many,12,TRBJ2-7,TGTGCCAGCGCCGGGACTAGCTTAGGGCCGTACTTC,CASAGTSLGPYF
TRBV12-3/TRBV12-4,-,-,15,TRBJ1-5,TGTGCCAGCAGATATTCAGGGAGCCTCAATCAGCCCCAGCATTTT,CASRYSGSLNQPQHF
TRBV7-3,-,many,15,TRBJ2-5,TGTGCCAGCAGCTTAACCGGGATCCCTCACGAGACCCAGTACTTC,CASSLTGIPHETQYF
TRBV5-1,-,many,12,TRBJ2-7,TGCGCCAGCAGCAGGGGAGGTGGCGAGCAGTACTTC,CASSRGGGEQYF
TRBV30,-,-,14,TRBJ1-2,TGTGCCTGGAGTGTACTTGGAAAGGGGGGTGGCTACACCTTC,CAWSVLGKGGGYTF
TRBV4-1,-,many,15,TRBJ2-7,TGCGCCAGCAGCCAAGAACTCGACAACTCCTACGAGCAGTACTTC,CASSQELDNSYEQYF
TRBV12-3/TRBV12-4,TRBD2,many,15,TRBJ2-7,TGTGCCAGCAGTTTCAGGCTAGCGGGAGCTGACGAGCAGTACTTC,CASSFRLAGADEQYF
TRBV6-2/TRBV6-3,-,many,14,TRBJ1-2,TGTGCCAGCAGTCCTACCGGGGAACGCTATGGCTACACCTTC,CASSPTGERYGYTF
TRBV7-8,-,many,16,TRBJ1-2,TGTGCCAGCAGCCCTACGGAGGGACACCCTTTCTATGGCTACACCTTC,CASSPTEGHPFYGYTF
TRBV5-6,TRBD1,many,14,TRBJ1-3,TGTGCCAGCAGCCCAACAGGGGTCGGAAACACCATATATTTT,CASSPTGVGNTIYF
TRBV7-3,TRBD2,many,16,TRBJ2-5,TGTGCCAGCAGCTTAAGGCTAGCGGGAGAAAAAGAGACCCAGTACTTC,CASSLRLAGEKETQYF
TRBV4-2,-,few,14,TRBJ2-2,TGTGCCAGCAGCCAAGTTGTGGACACCGGGGAGCTGTTTTTT,CASSQVVDTGELFF
TRBV25-1,-,-,13,TRBJ1-2,TGTGCCAGCATTCAACCAGGGACCTATGGCTACACCTTC,CASIQPGTYGYTF
TRBV6-5,-,many,14,TRBJ2-7,TGTGCCAGCAGTTACCCGGAGCTTTTCTACGAGCAGTACTTC,CASSYPELFYEQYF
TRBV20-1,-,many,12,TRBJ1-1,TGCAGCCTCGCCCATTCGAACACTGAAGCTTTCTTT,CSLAHSNTEAFF
TRBV7-3,TRBD1,many,19,TRBJ2-2,TGTGCCAGCAGCTTAAGGCGGGGGACAGGGACCCTTAACACCGGGGAGCTGTTTTTT,CASSLRRGTGTLNTGELFF
TRBV6-1,-,-,11,TRBJ2-7,TGTGCCAGCGGGAAGGCCTACGAGCAGTACTTC,CASGKAYEQYF
TRBV11-2,-,many,11,TRBJ1-1,TGTGCCAGCAGCTCGCATTCTGTCCCTTTCTTT,CASSSHSVPFF
TRBV28,-,many,16,TRBJ1-3,TGTGCCAGCAGTTTGCCAGCAGGGTCGGAGGGAAACACCATATATTTT,CASSLPAGSEGNTIYF
TRBV5-1,TRBD2,many,16,TRBJ2-2,TGCGCCAGCAGCTTGGTGGGACTAGCGGGAGCCGGGGAGCTGTTTTTT,CASSLVGLAGAGELFF
TRBV2,TRBD2,many,16,TRBJ2-5,TGTGCCAGCAGTGCCGGACTAGCGGGCCCCCAAGAGACCCAGTACTTC,CASSAGLAGPQETQYF
TRBV9,-,many,19,TRBJ2-7,TGTGCCAGCAGCGCCACTCAGGAGGCTTATGGGACGGTTTCCTACGAGCAGTACTTC,CASSATQEAYGTVSYEQYF
TRBV28,-,-,16,TRBJ1-2,TGTGCCAGCAGTTCAATCCGCTCGGACAAAACGGATGGCTACACCTTC,CASSSIRSDKTDGYTF
TRBV7-8,-,many,18,TRBJ1-5,TGTGCCAGCAGCTTATATCCTCGGCGGTCGGGGAAAAATCAGCCCCAGCATTTT,CASSLYPRRSGKNQPQHF
TRBV11-1,-,many,14,TRBJ1-1,TGTGCCAGCAGCTTAGGGGGTCGGAACACTGAAGCTTTCTTT,CASSLGGRNTEAFF
TRBV5-1,-,few,18,TRBJ2-7,TGCGCCAGCAGCTTCCCCTTTGACCGCGGTGTCTTTTTCTACGAGCAGTACTTC,CASSFPFDRGVFFYEQYF
TRBV9,TRBD2,many,14,TRBJ2-7,TGTGCCAGCAGCGTTGGCGGGAGTGGGTACGAGCAGTACTTC,CASSVGGSGYEQYF
TRBV7-8,-,few,17,TRBJ2-7,TGTGCCAGCAGCTCCACTCCGAGAGGACGGAACCCCTACGAGCAGTACTTC,CASSSTPRGRNPYEQYF
TRBV19,-,-,15,TRBJ1-1,TGTGCCAGTACCCCTTCCCATCCGGGAGGCACTGAAGCTTTCTTT,CASTPSHPGGTEAFF
TRBV6-5,-,many,14,TRBJ2-2,TGTGCCAGCAGTTACTCGGGGAACACCGGGGAGCTGTTTTTT,CASSYSGNTGELFF
TRBV7-9,-,many,19,TRBJ1-5,TGTGCCAGCAGCAGAGGAATCCTCGGTGGCGGACCTAGCAATCAGCCCCAGCATTTT,CASSRGILGGGPSNQPQHF
TRBV27,-,many,16,TRBJ2-7,TGTGCCAGCAGCCCCAGGGCCATAAGGAGCTCCTACGAGCAGTACTTC,CASSPRAIRSSYEQYF
TRBV12-3/TRBV12-4,TRBD1,many,18,TRBJ2-5,TGTGCCAGCAGTTTATATTGGTCTGTCCGGGACAGACAAGAGACCCAGTACTTC,CASSLYWSVRDRQETQYF
TRBV28,-,many,16,TRBJ2-7,TGTGCCAGCAGTTTCCCCGAAGGGAGAAACTCCTACGAGCAGTACTTC,CASSFPEGRNSYEQYF
TRBV18,-,few,14,TRBJ2-7,TGTGCCAGCTCACCCATGACAGCAGAATACGAGCAGTACTTC,CASSPMTAEYEQYF
TRBV27,-,-,14,TRBJ1-1,TGTGCCAGCAGTTGGAAGGGGCCGAACACTGAAGCTTTCTTT,CASSWKGPNTEAFF
TRBV11-1,-,few,17,TRBJ2-2,TGTGCCAGCAGCGTTCCCTTTGGGGGCACTATCACCGGGGAGCTGTTTTTT,CASSVPFGGTITGELFF
TRBV6-1,-,many,14,TRBJ1-6,TGTGCCAGCAGCTCGGGGGGGAATAATTCACCCCTCCACTTT,CASSSGGNNSPLHF
TRBV30,-,many,16,TRBJ1-5,TGTGCCTGGAGTGTACGATATGAGGGGGACAATCAGCCCCAGCATTTT,CAWSVRYEGDNQPQHF
TRBV12-3/TRBV12-4,-,many,13,TRBJ2-7,TGTGCCAGCAGGGCCGGGTCGAGCTACGAGCAGTACTTC,CASRAGSSYEQYF
TRBV6-2/TRBV6-3,-,many,16,TRBJ2-7,TGTGCCAGCAGTTACTCGGGCGGGACCTACTCCTACGAGCAGTACTTC,CASSYSGGTYSYEQYF
TRBV6-2/TRBV6-3,TRBD1,many,13,TRBJ2-7,TGTGCCAACAGGACAGGGTCTCTCTACGAGCAGTACTTC,CANRTGSLYEQYF
TRBV10-3,-,many,14,TRBJ2-7,TGTGCCATCAGTGAACGGGTGGCAGACAGGGAGCAGTACTTC,CAISERVADREQYF
TRBV10-2,-,once,17,TRBJ2-7,TGCGCCATCTGTGCGAGGTCGTTGTATGGGGCGGTGGGCGAGCAGTACTTC,CAICARSLYGAVGEQYF
TRBV25-1,TRBD1,many,15,TRBJ2-7,TGTGCCAGCAGTGATCTGAGGAAGGGGGCACGCGAGCAGTACTTC,CASSDLRKGAREQYF
TRBV27,-,-,19,TRBJ1-1,TGTGCCAGCCCTAGGCCGTTGGACTCCCTACGAGGGGTGAACACTGAAGCTTTCTTT,CASPRPLDSLRGVNTEAFF
TRBV20-1,-,-,17,TRBJ1-3,TGCAGTGCTAGAAGTTTCGGCAGTCCCGACTCTGGAAACACCATATATTTT,CSARSFGSPDSGNTIYF
TRBV13,-,many,12,TRBJ2-2,TGTGCCAGCAGCCGCAGAACCGGGGAGCTGTTTTTT,CASSRRTGELFF
TRBV5-1,TRBD2,-,17,TRBJ2-5,TGCGCCAGCAGCTTGTTTCCAGCGGGAACAGGACAAGAGACCCAGTACTTC,CASSLFPAGTGQETQYF
TRBV6-2/TRBV6-3,-,many,14,TRBJ2-7,TGTGCCAGCAGTTACCGGGCAGCGCTGAGCGAGCAGTACTTC,CASSYRAALSEQYF
TRBV12-3/TRBV12-4,-,many,13,TRBJ1-1,TGTGCCAGCAGACCGGACCGCTCCACTGAAGCTTTCTTT,CASRPDRSTEAFF
TRBV2,-,-,16,TRBJ1-1,TGTGCCAGCAGCGCAGAAAGTCCGGGTGCGAACACTGAAGCTTTCTTT,CASSAESPGANTEAFF
TRBV28,TRBD1,many,15,TRBJ1-1,TGTGCCAGCAACCTAGCAGGGGGGGTCAGTTCTGAAGCTTTCTTT,CASNLAGGVSSEAFF
TRBV29-1,TRBD1,many,14,TRBJ2-7,TGCAGCGTTCGGACAGGGAAGTCCTCCTACGAGCAGTACTTC,CSVRTGKSSYEQYF